One T cell receptor (beta chain) is described in this entry. Antigen unknown. A much larger clone lies one base from this, so it may be a read error. Other DNA variants within this sample encode the same CDR3. The germline V gene encodes CDR1 SGHRS and CDR2 YFSETQ. This CDR3 contains 15 residues. V shed 0 bases and J shed 0 bases, with 4 bases lying between them. This specimen comes from a study of PD-1 blockade in classical Hodgkin lymphoma. Overall study results and limits: CD4+ but not CD8+ TCR diversity rose significantly by C4D1. Baseline TCR diversity was reportedly lower in newly diagnosed patients than healthy donors. Still unresolved is the cause of the repertoire differences, which may be disease activity or prior therapy.

Each patient experienced a relapse that followed autologous stem cell transplantation, and brentuximab vedotin exposure varied. Complete response, partial response or progressive disease was each patient's best response. Repertoires were generated with immunoSEQ multiplex PCR, while TCRdb's copy carries only in-frame clones and drops some. In the table there are about 100,000 clones, about 89% of which are singletons. The chain uses TRBV5-1 and TRBJ2-6, with unresolved D. The source is a human donor with classical Hodgkin lymphoma. The source material was peripheral blood mononuclear cells (PBMCs), sampled before the second cycle of nivolumab. Here the CDR3 DNA reads TGCGCCAGCAGCTTGGGTGGCTCTGGGGCCAACGTCCTGACTTTC. It encodes CASSLGGSGANVLTF.